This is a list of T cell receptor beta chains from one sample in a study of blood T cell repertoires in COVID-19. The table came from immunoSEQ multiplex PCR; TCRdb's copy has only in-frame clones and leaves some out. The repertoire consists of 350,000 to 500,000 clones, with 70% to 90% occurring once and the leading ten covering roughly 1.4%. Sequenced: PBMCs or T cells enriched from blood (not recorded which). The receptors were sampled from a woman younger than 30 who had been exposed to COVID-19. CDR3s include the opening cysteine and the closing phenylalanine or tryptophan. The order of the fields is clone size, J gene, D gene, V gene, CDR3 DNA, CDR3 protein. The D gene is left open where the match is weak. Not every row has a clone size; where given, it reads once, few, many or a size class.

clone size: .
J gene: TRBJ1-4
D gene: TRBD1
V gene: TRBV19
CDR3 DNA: TGTGCCAGTAGTTATGGCAGGGGGTCCTTGGGTGAAAAACTGTTTTTT
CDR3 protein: CASSYGRGSLGEKLFF

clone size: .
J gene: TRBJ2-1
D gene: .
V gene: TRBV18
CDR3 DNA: TGTGCCAGCTCACCGGACAGACTTCAGGATGAGCAGTTCTTC
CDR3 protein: CASSPDRLQDEQFF

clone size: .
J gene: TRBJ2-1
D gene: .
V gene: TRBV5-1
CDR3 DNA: TGCGCCAGCAGACTATCAGACTCAACCCACAATGAGCAGTTCTTC
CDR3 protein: CASRLSDSTHNEQFF

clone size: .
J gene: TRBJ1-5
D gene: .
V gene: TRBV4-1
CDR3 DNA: TGCGCCAGCAGCCAACAGGGGTCTGATCAGCCCCAGCATTTT
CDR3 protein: CASSQQGSDQPQHF

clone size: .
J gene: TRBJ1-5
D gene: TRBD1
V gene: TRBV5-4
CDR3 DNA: TGTGCCAGCAGCGCATACAAGACAGGGTTGGGTCAGCCCCAGCATTTT
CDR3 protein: CASSAYKTGLGQPQHF

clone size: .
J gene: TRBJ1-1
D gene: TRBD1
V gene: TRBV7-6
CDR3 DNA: TGTGCCAGCAGCTTAGGGGACAGGGTGATGAACACTGAAGCTTTCTTT
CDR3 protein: CASSLGDRVMNTEAFF

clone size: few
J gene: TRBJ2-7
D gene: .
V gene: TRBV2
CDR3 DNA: TGTGCCAGCAGTGAAGGCTACTACGAGCAGTACTTC
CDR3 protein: CASSEGYYEQYF

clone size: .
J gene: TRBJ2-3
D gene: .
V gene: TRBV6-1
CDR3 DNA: TGTGCCAGCTTACAGGGCTTGGTCACAGATACGCAGTATTTT
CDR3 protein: CASLQGLVTDTQYF

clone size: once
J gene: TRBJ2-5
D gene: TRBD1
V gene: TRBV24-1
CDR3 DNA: TGTGCCACCAGTGACACAGGGGGCTTGGAGACCCAGTACTTC
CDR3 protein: CATSDTGGLETQYF

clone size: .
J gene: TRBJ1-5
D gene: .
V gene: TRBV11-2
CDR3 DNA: TGTGCCAGCAGCTTAGGCAGGGATCAGCCCCAGCATTTT
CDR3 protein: CASSLGRDQPQHF

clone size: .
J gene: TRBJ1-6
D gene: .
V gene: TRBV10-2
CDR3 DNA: TGCGCCAGCAGGGACTGGGATTCACCCCTCCACTTT
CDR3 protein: CASRDWDSPLHF

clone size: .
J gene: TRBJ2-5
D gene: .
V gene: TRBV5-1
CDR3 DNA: TGCGCCAGCAGCTTGCATGAAGAGACCCAGTACTTC
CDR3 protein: CASSLHEETQYF

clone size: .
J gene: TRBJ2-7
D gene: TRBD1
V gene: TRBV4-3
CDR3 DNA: TGCGCCAGCAGCCCGGAGGGGACAGGGCCCTACGAGCAGTACTTC
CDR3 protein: CASSPEGTGPYEQYF

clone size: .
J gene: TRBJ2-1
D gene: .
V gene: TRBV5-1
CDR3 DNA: TGCGCCAGCAGCCTGACTGGAAGCTCCTACAATGAGCAGTTCTTC
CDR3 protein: CASSLTGSSYNEQFF

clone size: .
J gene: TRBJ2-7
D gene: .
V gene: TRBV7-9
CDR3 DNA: TGTGCCAGCACTCGAACGACCCAGCGCGATCCCGAGCAGTACTTC
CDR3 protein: CASTRTTQRDPEQYF

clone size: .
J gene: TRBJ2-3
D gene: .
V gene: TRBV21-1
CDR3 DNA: TGTGCCAGCAGCAAAGGACAGGGGATTAACACAGATACGCAGTATTTT
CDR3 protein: CASSKGQGINTDTQYF

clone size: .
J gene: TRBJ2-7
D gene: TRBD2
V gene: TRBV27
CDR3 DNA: TGTGCCAGCAGTACTGTTGGACTAGTCGGCGAGCAGTACTTC
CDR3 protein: CASSTVGLVGEQYF

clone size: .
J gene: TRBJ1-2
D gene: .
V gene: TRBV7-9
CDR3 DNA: TGTGCCAGCAGCTTATTATCGGGAGAAGTTGGCTACACCTTC
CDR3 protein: CASSLLSGEVGYTF

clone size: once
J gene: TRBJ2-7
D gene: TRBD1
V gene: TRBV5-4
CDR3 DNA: TGTGCCAGCAGCTCGGGACAGGGGTTGGAAGAGCAGTACTTC
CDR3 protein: CASSSGQGLEEQYF

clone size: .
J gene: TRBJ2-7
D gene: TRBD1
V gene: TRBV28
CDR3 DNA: TGTGCCAGCAGTGTGGACAGGGGTTACGAGCAGTACTTC
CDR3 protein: CASSVDRGYEQYF

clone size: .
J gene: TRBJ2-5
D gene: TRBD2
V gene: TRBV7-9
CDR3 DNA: TGTGCCAGCCGAGGTCCCCTAGCGGGGGAGACCCAGTACTTC
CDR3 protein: CASRGPLAGETQYF

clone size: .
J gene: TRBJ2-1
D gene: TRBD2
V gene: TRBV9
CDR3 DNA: TGTGCCAGCAGCCCACCTAGCGGGGGGGCAAATGAGCAGTTCTTC
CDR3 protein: CASSPPSGGANEQFF

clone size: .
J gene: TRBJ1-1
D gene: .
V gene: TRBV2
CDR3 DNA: TGTGCCAGCAGTGCTGGGGGCCGGACTGAAGCTTTCTTT
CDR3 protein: CASSAGGRTEAFF

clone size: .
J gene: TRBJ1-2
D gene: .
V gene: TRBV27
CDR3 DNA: TGTGCCAGCAGTTCCTCTCATACTTACTATGGCTACACCTTC
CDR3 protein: CASSSSHTYYGYTF

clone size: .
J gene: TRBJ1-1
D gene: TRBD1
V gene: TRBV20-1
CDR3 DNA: TGCAGTGCTAGTCGCCGGCAGGGGGCTCTTTTAAACACTGAAGCTTTCTTT
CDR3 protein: CSASRRQGALLNTEAFF

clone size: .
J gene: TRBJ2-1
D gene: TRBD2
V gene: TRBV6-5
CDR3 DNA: TGTGCCAGCAGTTACACCGGGACTAGCGGTTCCAATGAGCAGTTCTTC
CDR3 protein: CASSYTGTSGSNEQFF

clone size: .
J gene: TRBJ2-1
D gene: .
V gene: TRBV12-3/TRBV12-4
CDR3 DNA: TGTGCCAGCAGTCCCCAGCGGGAGCAGTTCTTC
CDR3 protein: CASSPQREQFF

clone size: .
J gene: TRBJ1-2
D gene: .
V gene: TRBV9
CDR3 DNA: TGTGCCAGCAGCCTTGGACAGTTTTATGGCTACACCTTC
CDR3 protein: CASSLGQFYGYTF

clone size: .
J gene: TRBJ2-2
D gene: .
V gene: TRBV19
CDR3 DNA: TGTGCCAGTAGTATAAGGCTCCCCGCGGAGGCCGGGGAGCTGTTTTTT
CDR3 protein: CASSIRLPAEAGELFF

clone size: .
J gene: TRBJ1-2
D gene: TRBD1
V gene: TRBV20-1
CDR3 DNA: TGCAGTGCCCCGACAGGGGGTGGCTACACCTTC
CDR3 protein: CSAPTGGGYTF

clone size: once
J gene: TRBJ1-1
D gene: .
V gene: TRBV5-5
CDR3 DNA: TGTGCCAGCAGCTTCATAGGGGCCACGGACACTGAAGCTTTCTTT
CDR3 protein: CASSFIGATDTEAFF

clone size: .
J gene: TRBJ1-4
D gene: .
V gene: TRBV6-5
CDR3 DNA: TGTGCCAGCAGCCTCTGGGGGGGAGAAAAACTGTTTTTT
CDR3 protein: CASSLWGGEKLFF